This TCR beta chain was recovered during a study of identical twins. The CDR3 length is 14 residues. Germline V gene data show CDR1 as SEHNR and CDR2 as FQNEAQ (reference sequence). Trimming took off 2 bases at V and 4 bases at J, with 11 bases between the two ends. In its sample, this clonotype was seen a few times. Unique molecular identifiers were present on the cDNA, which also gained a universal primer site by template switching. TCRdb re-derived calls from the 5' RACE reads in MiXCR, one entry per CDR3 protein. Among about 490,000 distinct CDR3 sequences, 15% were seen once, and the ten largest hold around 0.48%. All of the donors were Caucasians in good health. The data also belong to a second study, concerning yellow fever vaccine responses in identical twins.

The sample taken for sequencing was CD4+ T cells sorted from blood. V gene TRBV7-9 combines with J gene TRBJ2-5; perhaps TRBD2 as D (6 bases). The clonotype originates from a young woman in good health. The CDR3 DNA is TGTGCCAGCAGCTTAAGAGAGGGAGGAGAGACCCAGTACTTC. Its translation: CASSLREGGETQYF.